This T cell receptor beta chain was documented in a study of blood T cell repertoires in COVID-19. In the study overall: Material from acute and convalescent COVID-19 was sourced from the United States, Italy and Spain. The cDNA or gDNA used as material had been derived from T cells, B-cell-depleted T cells, or PBMCs.

In the original workflow: Counts of nucleated cells, estimated from reference gene primer amplification, were obtained. This table comes from immunoSEQ multiplex PCR, and its TCRdb copy is limited to in-frame clones, with some not included. That table is the source of V, J and clone size, and D and trimming were worked out from the DNA. The sample includes 15,000 to 20,000 clones, about 90% of them seen just once. The TCR sequence derives from a human donor in a cohort sampled during active COVID-19. The source material was peripheral blood.

As DNA, the CDR3 is TGTGCCACCAGCGTTGCAGGGGGCTACGAGCAGTACTTC. Its translation is CATSVAGGYEQYF. J is TRBJ2-7 and V is TRBV15, with 7 positions matching TRBD1. The trim removed 5 bases at V and 3 bases at J, leaving 4 bases unmatched. From germline, CDR1 is LNHNV and CDR2 YYDKDF (reference sequence). The length of the CDR3 is 13 residues.